These 29 T cell receptor beta chains share one sample of origin, sequenced in a study of T cells in Graves' hyperthyroidism and ophthalmopathy. Amplification targeted TCR beta CDR3 regions from RNA transcripts. First-round RT-PCR of the TCR CDR3 relied on the HTBI primer set. TCRdb re-analysed the multiplex PCR reads in MiXCR, keeping a single row per CDR3 protein. The profile shows around 500,000 distinct CDR3 sequences, about 15% of them singletons. Specimen: blood. These receptors were taken from a woman in her 30s with Graves' ophthalmopathy.

This clonotype was picked up a small number of times. The V gene is TRBV4-1, the J gene TRBJ1-6; 8 nucleotides align to TRBD1. V shed 4 bases and J 7 bases; nucleotides not matched to a gene: 3. Germline values: CDR1 MGHRA, CDR2 YSYEKL. This CDR3 has 14 amino acids. CDR3: CASSRGQENSPLHF. CDR3 bases: TGCGCCAGCAGCCGGGGACAGGAGAATTCACCCCTCCACTTT.

For this clonotype: A much bigger clone sits one base away, suggesting this may be a read error. This chain joins TRBV5-1 and TRBJ1-5; D may be TRBD1 (6 bases). The length of the CDR3 is 15 residues. Per the germline V gene, CDR1 is SGHRS and CDR2 is YFSETQ. The CDR3 loop reads CAGSLAGVGNQPQHF. DNA of the CDR3: TGCGCCGGCAGCTTGGCAGGGGTGGGAAATCAGCCCCAGCATTTT.

The chain employs TRBV7-9 and TRBJ2-1; 9 bases are shared with TRBD2. CDR3 length equals 17 residues. The junction had 4 bases not matched to a gene; V was cut back by 0 bases and J by 1 base. Germline CDR1 is SEHNR and CDR2 is FQNEAQ (reference sequence). The CDR3 DNA sequence: TGTGCCAGCAGCTTAGCGTGGGCGGGAGGGTCCTACAATGAGCAGTTCTTC. Translating it yields CASSLAWAGGSYNEQFF. Supplemented by reference TRBV7-9 and TRBJ2-1, the full variable domain reads DTGVSQNPRHKITKRGQNVTFRCDPISEHNRLYWYRQTLGQGPEFLTYFQNEAQLEKSRLLSDRFSAERPKGSFSTLEIQRTEQGDSAMYLCASSLAWAGGSYNEQFFGPGTRLTVL.

This clonotype was seen repeatedly, ten times or more. V gene TRBV20-1 combines with J gene TRBJ2-1; 8 nucleotides agree with TRBD2. The CDR3 has 13 amino acids. The V gene end was trimmed by 0 bases and the J gene end by 7 bases; junction bases not matched to a gene: 2. Germline CDR1 DFQATT, CDR2 SNEGSKA (reference sequence). CDR3 protein: CSARESGRNEQFF. CDR3 sequence (DNA): TGCAGTGCTAGAGAAAGCGGGAGAAATGAGCAGTTCTTC.

This clonotype was detected many times. The V call is TRBV28, the J call TRBJ2-5; D might be TRBD1 or TRBD2, each matching 6 bases. The V end lost 0 bases, the J end lost 5 bases, and 13 bases lay between the germline ends. The CDR3 spans 15 residues. Germline CDR1 and CDR2: MDHEN and SYDVKM. This CDR3 is CASSLWYREEETQYF. For the CDR3, the DNA is TGTGCCAGCAGTTTATGGTACAGGGAGGAGGAGACCCAGTACTTC.

This clonotype came up many times. The J gene is TRBJ2-2, the V gene TRBV7-9; the D is unclear. Trimming pared 7 bases from V and 0 bases from J, leaving 12 bases between. This CDR3 spans 15 amino acids. CDR1 and CDR2 from the germline V gene are SEHNR and FQNEAQ (reference sequence). CDR3 DNA sequence: TGTGCCAGCACCCAGGTCTCCGCGAACACCGGGGAGCTGTTTTTT. Protein sequence: CASTQVSANTGELFF.

In its sample, this clonotype was seen many times. Its ends do not fully match the called genes, so a read error is possible. The chain employs TRBV7-9 and TRBJ2-7, with TRBD1 identical over 7 bases. CDR3 length: 15 residues. CDR1 is SEHNR and CDR2 is FQNEAQ in the germline V gene (reference sequence). DNA of the CDR3: TGTGCCAGCAGCCTAGCAAGGGGGCTACCCTACGAGCAGTACTTC. Amino acids: CASSLARGLPYEQYF.

This clonotype was seen only a few times. CDR3 coding DNA: TGTGCCAGTTCGCCCGGGGGCCCCGGGGGCCAGTACTTC. It codes for CASSPGGPGGQYF. V gene TRBV6-1 combines with J gene TRBJ2-5; the D gene could be TRBD1 or TRBD2 (6 bases each). CDR1 and CDR2 (germline): MNHNS, SASEGT. V was shortened by 9 bases and J by 10 bases, with 21 bases between the two germline ends. The CDR3 length is 13 residues.

This clonotype has more than one count but fewer than ten. The junction shows a germline mismatch at one end, possibly a read error. This sequence joins TRBV28 and TRBJ1-6, with 9 bases fitting TRBD1. Germline lookup yields CDR1 MDHEN and CDR2 SYDVKM. The CDR3 is 15 residues long. The CDR3 nucleotides read TGTGCCTGCAGTTTGGGGGACAGGGATAATTCACCCCTCCACTTT. This gives the protein CACSLGDRDNSPLHF.

This clonotype showed up just a few times. The chain uses TRBV4-3 and TRBJ1-5; a possible D gene is TRBD1 (5 bases). The CDR3 length is 14 residues. V shed 0 bases and J shed 4 bases, with 7 bases lying between them. Germline loops: CDR1 LGHNA, CDR2 YSLEER. The CDR3 protein is CASSQDSGNQPQHF. Written as DNA, the CDR3 is TGCGCCAGCAGCCAAGATTCAGGGAATCAGCCCCAGCATTTT.

In this sample, this clonotype turned up a few times. The V and J genes are TRBV5-1 and TRBJ1-2, with D possibly being TRBD1 (6 bases). Trimming stripped 5 bases from V and 4 bases from J, with 12 bases between. The CDR3 is 13 amino acids. Germline values: CDR1 SGHRS, CDR2 YFSETQ. The CDR3 DNA reads TGCGCCAGCAGTAGGACAGAAAGCTATGGCTACACCTTC. It codes for CASSRTESYGYTF.

This clonotype was recorded many times. The chain carries TRBV12-3 or TRBV12-4 and TRBJ2-3; TRBD1 is a possible D gene (5 bases). The V end lost 7 bases, the J end lost 2 bases, and 13 bases lay between the germline ends. CDR3 length: 14 amino acids. The CDR3 loop is CASTDGGATDTQYF. The DNA for the CDR3 is TGTGCCAGCACCGATGGTGGGGCCACAGATACGCAGTATTTT.

Many counts were recorded for this clonotype. This chain connects TRBV18 to TRBJ1-1; 8 bases line up with TRBD1. Unmatched junction bases numbered 8, after V lost 3 bases and J lost 8 bases. This CDR3 spans 14 amino acids. Germline lookup yields CDR1 KGHSH and CDR2 LQKENI. The CDR3: CASSPSPGGQEAFF. CDR3 in DNA: TGTGCCAGCTCACCGAGTCCAGGGGGCCAAGAAGCTTTCTTT.

This clonotype came up many times. V usage is TRBV18 and J usage is TRBJ2-7; D assignment may be TRBD1 or TRBD2 (5 bases each). Germline V CDR1 and CDR2: KGHSH, LQKENI. Between the trimmed V and J ends, which lost 6 bases and 0 bases, there was a span of 12 bases. The CDR3 totals 14 residues. The CDR3 bases are TGTGCCAGCTCTTACGGGACCACCTCCTACGAGCAGTACTTC. As protein: CASSYGTTSYEQYF. Drawing the rest from reference TRBV18 and TRBJ2-7, the complete variable domain is NAGVMQNPRHLVRRRGQEARLRCSPMKGHSHVYWYRQLPEEGLKFMVYLQKENIIDESGMPKERFSAEFPKEGPSILRIQQVVRGDSAAYFCASSYGTTSYEQYFGPGTRLTVT.

V gene TRBV28 combines with J gene TRBJ2-3; D possibly corresponds to TRBD1 (6 bases). Germline-derived CDR1 and CDR2 are MDHEN and SYDVKM. CDR3 size: 11 residues. Trimming shortened V by 8 bases and J by 6 bases, and 9 bases separated the two germline ends. The CDR3 sequence is CASDTGDTQYF. The CDR3 region has the DNA TGTGCCAGCGATACAGGGGATACGCAGTATTTT. Full variable domain (outside the CDR3, taken from reference TRBV28 and TRBJ2-3): DVKVTQSSRYLVKRTGEKVFLECVQDMDHENMFWYRQDPGLGLRLIYFSYDVKMKEKGDIPEGYSVSREKKERFSLILESASTNQTSMYLCASDTGDTQYFGPGTRLTVL.

This clonotype appeared many times. The J gene is TRBJ1-5, the V gene TRBV6-2 or TRBV6-3, with D hard to call. Trimming shortened V by 6 bases and J by 0 bases, and 18 bases separated the two germline ends. Germline CDR1 reads MNHEY; CDR2 reads SVGEGT. The CDR3 covers 17 residues. CDR3 sequence: CASRPDTTKNSNQPQHF. The DNA for the CDR3 is TGTGCCAGCAGACCCGATACGACGAAGAATAGCAATCAGCCCCAGCATTTT.

This clonotype occurred many times. The chain joins TRBV6-5 to TRBJ2-7, with TRBD1 matching over 9 bases. CDR1 is MNHEY and CDR2 is SVGAGI in the germline V gene. This CDR3 region has 15 residues. J was trimmed by 1 base and V by 2 bases; bases with no gene match: 3. Here the CDR3 reads CASSYTGQGSYEQYF. The DNA of the CDR3 is TGTGCCAGCAGTTACACAGGACAGGGGTCCTACGAGCAGTACTTC.

The chain carries TRBV28 and TRBJ1-1; D not certain. Germline CDR1 and CDR2: MDHEN and SYDVKM. The CDR3 contains 13 residues. V lost 5 bases to trimming and J lost 4 bases, with 11 bases between them. The CDR3 DNA reads as TGTGCCAGCAGTGGCCGTACGGTCACTGAAGCTTTCTTT. Its translation is CASSGRTVTEAFF.

This clonotype was detected ten times or more. The CDR3 DNA follows: TGTGCCAGCTCAGGCTCTAGCGGCCAGGAGACCCAGTACTTC. It is translated as CASSGSSGQETQYF. J is TRBJ2-5 and V is TRBV18, with 7 bases aligning to TRBD2. After removal of 5 bases from V and 5 bases from J, the junction contained 8 bases not matched to a gene. CDR1 and CDR2 (germline): KGHSH, LQKENI. The CDR3 runs to 14 residues. The full variable domain, its missing parts supplied by reference TRBV18 and TRBJ2-5, is NAGVMQNPRHLVRRRGQEARLRCSPMKGHSHVYWYRQLPEEGLKFMVYLQKENIIDESGMPKERFSAEFPKEGPSILRIQQVVRGDSAAYFCASSGSSGQETQYFGPGTRLLVL.

This clonotype came up a few times. The chain combines TRBV30 with TRBJ2-3; 13 bases align to TRBD2. CDR1 and CDR2 from the germline V gene are GTSNPN and SVGIG (reference sequence). CDR3 length: 14 amino acids. After removal of 6 bases from V and 4 bases from J, the junction contained 4 bases not matched to a gene. The chain's CDR3 is CACWTSGSPDTQYF. In DNA form, the CDR3 reads TGTGCCTGCTGGACTAGCGGGAGCCCAGATACGCAGTATTTT.

V is TRBV9 and J is TRBJ2-7; possibly TRBD1 or TRBD2 for D (7 bases each). The length of the CDR3 is 13 residues. The germline CDR1 and CDR2 sequences are SGDLS and YYNGEE. The V gene lost 7 bases and the J gene lost 4 bases, with 15 bases spanning the gap. CDR3 loop: CASGGDSIYEQYF. The CDR3 nucleotides are TGTGCCAGCGGGGGGGACAGTATTTACGAGCAGTACTTC.

About this clonotype: Compared with germline, one end of the junction differs, possibly owing to a read error. This sequence joins TRBV7-3 and TRBJ1-2, with TRBD1 identical over 9 bases. CDR1 is SGHTA, CDR2 FQGTGA, per germline. CDR3 length equals 14 residues. The DNA of the CDR3 is TGTGCCAGCAGCGTAACAGGGGGCAACTATGGCTACACCTTC. This sequence encodes CASSVTGGNYGYTF. Together with reference TRBV7-3 and TRBJ1-2, the CDR3 gives the full variable domain: GAGVSQTPSNKVTEKGKYVELRCDPISGHTALYWYRQSLGQGPEFLIYFQGTGAADDSGLPNDRFFAVRPEGSVSTLKIQRTERGDSAVYLCASSVTGGNYGYTFGSGTRLTVV.

V gene TRBV19 combines with J gene TRBJ1-1; D is possibly TRBD1 (6 bases). Between the trimmed V and J ends, which lost 0 bases and 2 bases, there was a span of 10 bases. The CDR3 sequence is 15 residues long. CDR1 and CDR2 from the germline V gene are LNHDA and SQIVND (reference sequence). This CDR3 reads CASSIDAGANTEAFF. The CDR3 coding sequence is TGTGCCAGTAGTATAGACGCAGGGGCTAACACTGAAGCTTTCTTT.

The chain carries TRBV27 and TRBJ2-5; D call uncertain. Germline CDR1 is MNHEY and CDR2 is SMNVEV (reference sequence). The CDR3 has 15 amino acids. Trimming pared 2 bases from V and 2 bases from J, leaving 12 bases between. The CDR3 DNA follows: TGTGCCAGCAGTTTAATCGGAGTGGGGCAAGAGACCCAGTACTTC. Translated: CASSLIGVGQETQYF.

A note on this clonotype: Just one base apart from a much larger clone, this may be a read error. This chain joins TRBV6-5 and TRBJ2-5; D is perhaps TRBD2 (6 bases). The CDR3 spans 13 residues. The V and J ends lost 3 bases and 9 bases respectively, with 14 bases between them. Germline CDR1 MNHEY, CDR2 SVGAGI. As DNA, the CDR3 is TGTGCCAGCAGTTATAGGGAATGGGAGGCCCAGTACTTC. Residues: CASSYREWEAQYF.

This clonotype has at least ten counts. The chain uses TRBV20-1 and TRBJ2-7, with 9 nucleotides matching TRBD2. Germline V gene lookup returns CDR1 DFQATT and CDR2 SNEGSKA (reference sequence). V lost 6 bases to trimming and J lost 6 bases; unmatched junction nucleotides: 12. This CDR3 comprises 14 residues. CDR3 DNA sequence: TGCAGTGCCCTGAATAGCGGGAGAAAGGGCGAGCAGTACTTC. The encoded protein is CSALNSGRKGEQYF.

With regard to this clonotype: This CDR3 is missing its conserved last phenylalanine or tryptophan, likely due to a read error. J is TRBJ2-7 and V is TRBV13; perhaps D is TRBD1 or TRBD2 (5 bases each). Germline CDR1 and CDR2: PRHDT and FYEKMQ (reference sequence). The CDR3 is made up of 14 amino acids. This CDR3 reads CASAGALLDYEQYL. Here the CDR3 DNA reads TGTGCTTCTGCCGGGGCTCTCCTCGACTACGAGCAGTACCTC.

Note on this clonotype: This may stem from a read error, because a much larger clone lies one nucleotide away. The rearrangement links TRBV2 to TRBJ2-1, with D possibly being TRBD1 or TRBD2 (6 bases each). Germline V gives CDR1 SNHLY, CDR2 FYNNEI. The CDR3 runs 18 residues. In nucleotides, the CDR3 is TGTGCCAGCAGTGTCCCGAGGGGGGCGGCTAGGCCCTACAATGAGCAGCTCTTC. Translating it yields CASSVPRGAARPYNEQLF.

Ten or more counts support this clonotype. CDR3 amino acids: CSAKGTLPMNTEAFF. CDR3 sequence (DNA): TGCAGTGCCAAAGGGACATTACCCATGAACACTGAAGCTTTCTTT. The gene calls are TRBV20-1 and TRBJ1-1, with D perhaps TRBD1 (6 bases). Trimming took 6 bases from V and 0 from J, leaving 17 bases between them. The V gene's germline CDR1 is DFQATT and CDR2 SNEGSKA (reference sequence). The CDR3 sequence is 15 residues long.